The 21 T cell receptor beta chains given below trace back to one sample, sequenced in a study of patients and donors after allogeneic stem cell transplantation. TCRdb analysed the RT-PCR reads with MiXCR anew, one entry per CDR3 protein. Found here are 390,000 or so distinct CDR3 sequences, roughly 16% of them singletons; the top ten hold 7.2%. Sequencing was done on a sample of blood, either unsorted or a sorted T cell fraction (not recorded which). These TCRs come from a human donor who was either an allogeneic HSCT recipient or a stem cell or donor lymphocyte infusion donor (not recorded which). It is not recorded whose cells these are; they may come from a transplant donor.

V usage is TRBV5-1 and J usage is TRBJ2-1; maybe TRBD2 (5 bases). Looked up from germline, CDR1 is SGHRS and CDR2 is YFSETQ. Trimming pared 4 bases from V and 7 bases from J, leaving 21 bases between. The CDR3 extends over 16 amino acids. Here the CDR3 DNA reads TGCGCCAGCAGCCCGATCGTTAGCGCCGCCGGGAATGAGCAGTTCTTC. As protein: CASSPIVSAAGNEQFF.

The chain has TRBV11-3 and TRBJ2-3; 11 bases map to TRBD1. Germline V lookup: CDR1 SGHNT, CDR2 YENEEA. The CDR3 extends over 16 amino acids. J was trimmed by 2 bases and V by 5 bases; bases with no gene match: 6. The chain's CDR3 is CASSRTGGSDTDTQYF. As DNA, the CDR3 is TGTGCCAGCAGCCGGACAGGGGGCTCTGACACAGATACGCAGTATTTT.

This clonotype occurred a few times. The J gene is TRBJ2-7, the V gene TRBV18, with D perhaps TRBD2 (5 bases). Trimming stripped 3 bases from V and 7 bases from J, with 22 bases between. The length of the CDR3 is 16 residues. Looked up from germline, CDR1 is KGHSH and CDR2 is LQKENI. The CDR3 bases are TGTGCCAGCTCACCTCTCCCCCTAGACGGACTTCGGGAGCAGTACTTC. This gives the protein CASSPLPLDGLREQYF. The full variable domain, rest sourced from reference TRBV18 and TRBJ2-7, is NAGVMQNPRHLVRRRGQEARLRCSPMKGHSHVYWYRQLPEEGLKFMVYLQKENIIDESGMPKERFSAEFPKEGPSILRIQQVVRGDSAAYFCASSPLPLDGLREQYFGPGTRLTVT.

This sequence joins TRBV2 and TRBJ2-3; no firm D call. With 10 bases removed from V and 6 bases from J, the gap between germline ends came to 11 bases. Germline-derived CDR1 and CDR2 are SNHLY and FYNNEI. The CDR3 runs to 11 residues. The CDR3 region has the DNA TGTGCCACTTCTGATGGGGATACGCAGTATTTT. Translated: CATSDGDTQYF.

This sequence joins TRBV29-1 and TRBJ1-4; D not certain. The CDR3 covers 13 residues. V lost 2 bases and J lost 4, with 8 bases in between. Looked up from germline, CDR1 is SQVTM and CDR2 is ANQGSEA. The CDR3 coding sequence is TGCAGCGTTGAATCTGGGGATAATGAAAAACTGTTTTTT. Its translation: CSVESGDNEKLFF.

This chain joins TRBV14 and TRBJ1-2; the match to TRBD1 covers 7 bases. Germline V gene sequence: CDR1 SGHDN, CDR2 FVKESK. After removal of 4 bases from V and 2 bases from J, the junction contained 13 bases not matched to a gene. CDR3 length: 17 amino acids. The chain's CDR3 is CASSPPWAAGGNYGYTF. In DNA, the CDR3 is TGTGCCAGCAGCCCCCCTTGGGCGGCAGGGGGAAACTATGGCTACACCTTC. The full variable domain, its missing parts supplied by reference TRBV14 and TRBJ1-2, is EAGVTQFPSHSVIEKGQTVTLRCDPISGHDNLYWYRRVMGKEIKFLLHFVKESKQDESGMPNNRFLAERTGGTYSTLKVQPAELEDSGVYFCASSPPWAAGGNYGYTFGSGTRLTVV.

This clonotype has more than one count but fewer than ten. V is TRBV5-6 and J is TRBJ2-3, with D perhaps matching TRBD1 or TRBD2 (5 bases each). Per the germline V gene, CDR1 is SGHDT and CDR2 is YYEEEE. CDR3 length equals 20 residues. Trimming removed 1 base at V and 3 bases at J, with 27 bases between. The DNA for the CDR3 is TGTGCCAGCAGCTTGTCGGCCTTACCGGGACGGAAAATCTTTACAGATACGCAGTATTTT. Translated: CASSLSALPGRKIFTDTQYF.

CDR3 bases: TGTGCCTGGAGTCTTACAGGGGGACTCTATGGCTACACCTTC. As protein: CAWSLTGGLYGYTF. The gene calls are TRBV30 and TRBJ1-2, with 8 bases aligning to TRBD1. Germline loops: CDR1 GTSNPN, CDR2 SVGIG (reference sequence). The V and J ends lost 2 bases and 4 bases, in that order; junction bases with no gene match: 6. This CDR3 spans 14 amino acids.

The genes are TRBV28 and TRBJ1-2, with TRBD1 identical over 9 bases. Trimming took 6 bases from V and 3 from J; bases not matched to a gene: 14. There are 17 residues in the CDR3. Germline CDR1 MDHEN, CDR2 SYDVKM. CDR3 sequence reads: CASSQTSGTGSDYGYTF. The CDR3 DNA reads TGTGCCAGCAGCCAAACCTCCGGGACAGGGTCCGACTATGGCTACACCTTC.

CDR3 sequence reads: CASSTRGTGGSGPQHF. CDR3 nucleotide sequence: TGTGCCAGCAGCACACGTGGGACAGGCGGTTCGGGTCCCCAGCATTTT. V is TRBV7-9 and J is TRBJ1-5; 8 nucleotides align to TRBD1. The J segment lost 10 bases and the V segment lost 5 bases, leaving 16 bases of the junction unmatched. This CDR3 contains 16 residues. CDR1 and CDR2 (germline): SEHNR, FQNEAQ (reference sequence).

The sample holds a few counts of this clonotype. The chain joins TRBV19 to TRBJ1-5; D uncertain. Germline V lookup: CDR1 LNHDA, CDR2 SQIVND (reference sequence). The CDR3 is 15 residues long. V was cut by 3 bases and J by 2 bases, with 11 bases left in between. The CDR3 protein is CASSIEETRNQPQHF. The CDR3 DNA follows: TGTGCCAGTAGTATTGAAGAAACTCGCAATCAGCCCCAGCATTTT. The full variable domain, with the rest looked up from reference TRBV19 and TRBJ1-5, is DGGITQSPKYLFRKEGQNVTLSCEQNLNHDAMYWYRQDPGQGLRLIYYSQIVNDFQKGDIAEGYSVSREKKESFPLTVTSAQKNPTAFYLCASSIEETRNQPQHFGDGTRLSIL.

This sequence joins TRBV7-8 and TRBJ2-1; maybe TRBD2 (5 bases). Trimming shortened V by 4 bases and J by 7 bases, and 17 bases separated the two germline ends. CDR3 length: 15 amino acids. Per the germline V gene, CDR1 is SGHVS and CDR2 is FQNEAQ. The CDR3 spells CASSSLALLANEQFF. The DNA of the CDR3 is TGTGCCAGCAGCTCCCTAGCTCTACTGGCTAATGAGCAGTTCTTC.

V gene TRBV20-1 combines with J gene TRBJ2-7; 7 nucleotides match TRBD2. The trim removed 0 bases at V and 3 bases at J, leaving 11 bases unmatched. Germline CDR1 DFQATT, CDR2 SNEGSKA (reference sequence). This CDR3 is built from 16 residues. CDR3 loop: CSARDGLGGIIYEQYF. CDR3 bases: TGCAGTGCTAGAGATGGGTTGGGAGGGATTATCTACGAGCAGTACTTC.

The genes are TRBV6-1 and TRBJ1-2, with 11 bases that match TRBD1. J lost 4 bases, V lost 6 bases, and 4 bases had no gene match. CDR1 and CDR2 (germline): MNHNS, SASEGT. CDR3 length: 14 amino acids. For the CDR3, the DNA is TGTGCCAGCAGGATGGGACAGGGGGTCTATGGCTACACCTTC. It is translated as CASRMGQGVYGYTF.

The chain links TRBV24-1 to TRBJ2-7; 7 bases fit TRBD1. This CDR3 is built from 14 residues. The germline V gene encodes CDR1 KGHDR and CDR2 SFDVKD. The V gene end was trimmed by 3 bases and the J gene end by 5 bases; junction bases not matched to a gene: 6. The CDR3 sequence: CATSDTGEGDEQYF. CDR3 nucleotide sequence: TGTGCCACCAGTGATACAGGGGAAGGGGACGAGCAGTACTTC.

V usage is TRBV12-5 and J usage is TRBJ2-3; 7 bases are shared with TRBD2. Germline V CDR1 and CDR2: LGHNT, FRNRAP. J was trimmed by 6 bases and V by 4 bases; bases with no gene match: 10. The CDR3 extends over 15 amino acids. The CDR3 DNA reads TGTGCTAGTGGTTCGGGGCCTTGGGGGGGTGATACGCAGTATTTT. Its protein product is CASGSGPWGGDTQYF. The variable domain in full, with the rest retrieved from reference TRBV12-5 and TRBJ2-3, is DARVTQTPRHKVTEMGQEVTMRCQPILGHNTVFWYRQTMMQGLELLAYFRNRAPLDDSGMPKDRFSAEMPDATLATLKIQPSEPRDSAVYFCASGSGPWGGDTQYFGPGTRLTVL.

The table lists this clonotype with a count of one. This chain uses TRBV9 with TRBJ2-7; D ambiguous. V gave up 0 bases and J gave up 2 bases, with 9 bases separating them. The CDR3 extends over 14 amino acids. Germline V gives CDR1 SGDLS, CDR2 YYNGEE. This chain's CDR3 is CASSVAFPTYEQYF. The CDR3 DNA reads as TGTGCCAGCAGCGTAGCTTTCCCAACCTACGAGCAGTACTTC.

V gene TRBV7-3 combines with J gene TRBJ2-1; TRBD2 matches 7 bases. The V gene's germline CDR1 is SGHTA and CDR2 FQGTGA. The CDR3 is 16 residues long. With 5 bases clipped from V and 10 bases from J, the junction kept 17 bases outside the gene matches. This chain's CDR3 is CASSPPGEGRAKEQFF. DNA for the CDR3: TGTGCCAGCAGCCCTCCCGGGGAGGGTAGGGCAAAAGAGCAGTTCTTC. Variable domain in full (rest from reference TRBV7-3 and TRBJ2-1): GAGVSQTPSNKVTEKGKYVELRCDPISGHTALYWYRQSLGQGPEFLIYFQGTGAADDSGLPNDRFFAVRPEGSVSTLKIQRTERGDSAVYLCASSPPGEGRAKEQFFGPGTRLTVL.

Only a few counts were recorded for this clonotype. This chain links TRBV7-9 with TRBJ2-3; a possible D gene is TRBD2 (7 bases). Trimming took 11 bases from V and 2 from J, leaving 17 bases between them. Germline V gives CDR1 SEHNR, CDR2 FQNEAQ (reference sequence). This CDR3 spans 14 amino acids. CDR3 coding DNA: TGTGCCCAAAACAAAGGGGGGGTCACAGATACGCAGTATTTT. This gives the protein CAQNKGGVTDTQYF.

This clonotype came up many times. The CDR3 DNA reads TGCGCCAGCAGCCAAGGAGTCCTAGGGACCTACTTTGGCGAGCAGTACTTC. As protein: CASSQGVLGTYFGEQYF. The chain carries TRBV4-1 and TRBJ2-7; D might be TRBD1 or TRBD2, each matching 5 bases. CDR1 is MGHRA and CDR2 is YSYEKL in the germline V gene. The CDR3 runs to 17 residues. V gave up 1 base and J gave up 6 bases, with 22 bases separating them.

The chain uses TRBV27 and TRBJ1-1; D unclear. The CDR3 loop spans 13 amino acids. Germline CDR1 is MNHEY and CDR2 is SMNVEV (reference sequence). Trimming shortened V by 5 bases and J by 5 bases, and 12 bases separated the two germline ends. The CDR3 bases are TGTGCCAGCAGTAACACGCGCAGGACTGAAGCTTTCTTT. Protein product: CASSNTRRTEAFF.